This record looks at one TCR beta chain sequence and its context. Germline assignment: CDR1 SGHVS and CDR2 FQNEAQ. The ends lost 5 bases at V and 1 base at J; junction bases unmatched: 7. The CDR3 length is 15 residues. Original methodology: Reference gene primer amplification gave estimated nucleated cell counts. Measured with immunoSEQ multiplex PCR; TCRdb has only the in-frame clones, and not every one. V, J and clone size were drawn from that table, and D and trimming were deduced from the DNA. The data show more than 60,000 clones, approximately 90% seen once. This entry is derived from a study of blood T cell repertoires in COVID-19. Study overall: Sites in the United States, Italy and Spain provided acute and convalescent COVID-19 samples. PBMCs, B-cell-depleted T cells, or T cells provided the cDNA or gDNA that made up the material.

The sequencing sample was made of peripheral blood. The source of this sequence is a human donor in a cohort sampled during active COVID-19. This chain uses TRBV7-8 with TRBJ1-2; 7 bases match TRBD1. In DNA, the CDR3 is TGTGCCAGCAGCACGGGACAGATAATTAACTATGGCTACACCTTC. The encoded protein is CASSTGQIINYGYTF. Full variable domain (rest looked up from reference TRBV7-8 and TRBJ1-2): GAGVSQSPRYKVAKRGQDVALRCDPISGHVSLFWYQQALGQGPEFLTYFQNEAQLDKSGLPSDRFFAERPEGSVSTLKIQRTQQEDSAVYLCASSTGQIINYGYTFGSGTRLTVV.